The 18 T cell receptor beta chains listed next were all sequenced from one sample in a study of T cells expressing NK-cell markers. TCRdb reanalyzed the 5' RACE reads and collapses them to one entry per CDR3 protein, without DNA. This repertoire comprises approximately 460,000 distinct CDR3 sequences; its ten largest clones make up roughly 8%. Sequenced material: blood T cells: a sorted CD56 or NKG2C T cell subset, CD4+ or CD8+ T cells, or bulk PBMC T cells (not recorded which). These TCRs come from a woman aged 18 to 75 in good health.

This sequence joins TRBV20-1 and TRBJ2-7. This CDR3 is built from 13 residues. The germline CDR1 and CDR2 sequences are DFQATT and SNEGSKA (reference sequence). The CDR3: CSADEDGDYEQYF.

The CDR3 sequence: CASSPKGNEQFF. The V call is TRBV7-9, the J call TRBJ2-1. CDR3 length: 12 amino acids. Germline V gene data show CDR1 as SEHNR and CDR2 as FQNEAQ (reference sequence).

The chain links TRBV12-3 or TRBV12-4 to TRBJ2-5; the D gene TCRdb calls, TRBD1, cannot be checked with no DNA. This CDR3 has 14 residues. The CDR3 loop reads CASSLPPLQETQYF.

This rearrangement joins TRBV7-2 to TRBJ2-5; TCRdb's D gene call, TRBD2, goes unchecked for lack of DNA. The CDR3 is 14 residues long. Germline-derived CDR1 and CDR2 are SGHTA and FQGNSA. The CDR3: CASSLAGRDETQYF.

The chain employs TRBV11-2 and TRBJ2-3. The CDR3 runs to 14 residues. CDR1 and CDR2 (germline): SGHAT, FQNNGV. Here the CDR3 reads CASLLRLTSDTQYF.

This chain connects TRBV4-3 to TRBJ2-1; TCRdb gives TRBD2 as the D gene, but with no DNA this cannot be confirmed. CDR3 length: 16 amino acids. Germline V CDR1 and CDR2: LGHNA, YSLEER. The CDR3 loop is CASSQALGLAENEQFF.

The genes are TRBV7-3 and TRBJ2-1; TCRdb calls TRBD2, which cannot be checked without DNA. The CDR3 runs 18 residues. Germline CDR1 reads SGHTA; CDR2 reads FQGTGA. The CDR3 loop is CASSPWTSGSSLHNEQFF.

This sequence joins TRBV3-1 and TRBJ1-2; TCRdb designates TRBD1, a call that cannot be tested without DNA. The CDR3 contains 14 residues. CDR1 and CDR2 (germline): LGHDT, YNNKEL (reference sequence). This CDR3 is CASSPGDINYGYTF.

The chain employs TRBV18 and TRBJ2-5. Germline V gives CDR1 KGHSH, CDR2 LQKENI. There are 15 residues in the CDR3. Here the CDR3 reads CASSPTGTPRETQYF.

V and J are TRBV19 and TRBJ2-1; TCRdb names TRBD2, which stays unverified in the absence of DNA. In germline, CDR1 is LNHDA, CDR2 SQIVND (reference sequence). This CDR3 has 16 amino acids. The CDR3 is CASSISTSGRASEQFF.

CDR3 in amino acids: CASSPDRGREETQYF. V usage is TRBV7-2 and J usage is TRBJ2-5; the TCRdb D gene call, TRBD1, has no DNA to confirm it. The germline CDR1 and CDR2 sequences are SGHTA and FQGNSA. The CDR3 covers 15 residues.

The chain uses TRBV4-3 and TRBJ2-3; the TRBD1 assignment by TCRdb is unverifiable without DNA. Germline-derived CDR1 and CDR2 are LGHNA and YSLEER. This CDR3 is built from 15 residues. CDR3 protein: CASSQDRVSADTQYF.

The CDR3 reads CASSITGTAGNEQFF. The chain has TRBV9 and TRBJ2-1; TCRdb's D gene call, TRBD1, goes unchecked for lack of DNA. CDR3 length: 15 amino acids. The germline V gene encodes CDR1 SGDLS and CDR2 YYNGEE.

The CDR3 sequence: CASSLRLAGAAYNEQFF. The rearrangement uses TRBV12-3 or TRBV12-4 and TRBJ2-1; TCRdb selects TRBD1, and the lack of DNA leaves this call unchecked. This CDR3 is 17 amino acids long.

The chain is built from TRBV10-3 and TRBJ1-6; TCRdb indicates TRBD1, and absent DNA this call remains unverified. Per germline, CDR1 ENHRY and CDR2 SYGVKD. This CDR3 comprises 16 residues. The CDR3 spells CAIRPGNRSYNSPLHF.

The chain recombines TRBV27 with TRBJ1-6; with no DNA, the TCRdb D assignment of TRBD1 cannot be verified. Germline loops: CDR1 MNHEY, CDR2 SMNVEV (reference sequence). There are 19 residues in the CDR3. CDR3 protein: CASSLLAPGGASYNSPLHF.

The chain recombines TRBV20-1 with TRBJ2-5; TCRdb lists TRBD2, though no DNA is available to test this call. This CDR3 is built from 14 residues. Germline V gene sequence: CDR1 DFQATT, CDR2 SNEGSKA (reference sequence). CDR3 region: CSATASGYQETQYF.

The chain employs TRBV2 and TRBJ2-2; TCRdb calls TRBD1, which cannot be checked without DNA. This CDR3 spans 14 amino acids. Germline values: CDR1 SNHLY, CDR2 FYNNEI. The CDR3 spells CASTRRQNTGELFF.